The 8 T cell receptor beta chains listed next were all sequenced from one sample in a study of blood T cell repertoires in COVID-19. Only in-frame clones appear in the TCRdb table, and some are missing; sequencing was by immunoSEQ multiplex PCR. The sample comprises 84,000 or so clones, 80% of which are singletons, and 15% to 20% rests with the top ten. Sequencing used peripheral blood. These receptors were collected from a woman older than 75 with acute or convalescent COVID-19.

The chain is built from TRBV10-3 and TRBJ2-2; TRBD2 is a possible D gene (6 bases). Germline assignment: CDR1 ENHRY and CDR2 SYGVKD. CDR3 length: 15 amino acids. V lost 4 bases to trimming and J lost 2 bases, with 11 bases between them. The CDR3 DNA follows: TGTGCCATCAGTGCAGGACTATCTAACACCGGGGAGCTGTTTTTT. Its translation: CAISAGLSNTGELFF.

The CDR3 DNA reads as TGCGCCAGCAAAAGCGGGAGTACGGCCAAAAACATTCAGTACTTC. Protein product: CASKSGSTAKNIQYF. V and J are TRBV5-1 and TRBJ2-4; 8 nucleotides line up with TRBD2. V was pared by 6 bases and J by 1 base, with 6 bases of the junction left unmatched. The V gene's germline CDR1 is SGHRS and CDR2 YFSETQ. The CDR3 is made up of 15 amino acids. The full variable domain, its missing parts supplied by reference TRBV5-1 and TRBJ2-4, is KAGVTQTPRYLIKTRGQQVTLSCSPISGHRSVSWYQQTPGQGLQFLFEYFSETQRNKGNFPGRFSGRQFSNSRSEMNVSTLELGDSALYLCASKSGSTAKNIQYFGAGTRLSVL.

The J gene is TRBJ2-7, the V gene TRBV30, with TRBD2 matching over 12 bases. The germline CDR1 and CDR2 sequences are GTSNPN and SVGIG (reference sequence). Trimming cost V 0 bases and J 6 bases; bases outside gene matches: 0. The CDR3 contains 13 residues. As DNA, the CDR3 is TGTGCCTGGAGTGTACTAGCGGGAGGCGAGCAGTACTTC. Protein product: CAWSVLAGGEQYF.

The chain is built from TRBV7-9 and TRBJ2-7; 7 nucleotides align to TRBD1. J gave up 2 bases and V 5 bases, and 6 bases lay outside the gene matches. CDR3 size: 14 residues. CDR1 and CDR2 (germline): SEHNR, FQNEAQ (reference sequence). This CDR3 reads CASSLTGVTYEQYF. In DNA, the CDR3 is TGTGCCAGCAGCCTCACAGGGGTCACCTACGAGCAGTACTTC.

This chain connects TRBV12-3 or TRBV12-4 to TRBJ2-4; weak D call: TRBD1 (5 bases). V lost 3 bases, J lost 5 bases, and 8 bases lay in between. The CDR3 has 13 amino acids. The CDR3 protein is CASSLGRENIQYF. CDR3 in DNA: TGTGCCAGCAGTTTGGGCAGGGAAAACATTCAGTACTTC.

The chain couples TRBV6-5 to TRBJ2-1; 8 nucleotides match TRBD1. This CDR3 contains 12 residues. Trimming removed 9 bases from V and 4 bases from J; junction bases left unmatched: 2. Germline CDR1 reads MNHEY; CDR2 reads SVGAGI. This CDR3 is CASTGGYNEQFF. The CDR3 bases are TGTGCCAGTACAGGGGGATACAATGAGCAGTTCTTC.

V gene TRBV7-9 combines with J gene TRBJ2-5; 8 bases are shared with TRBD1. From germline, CDR1 is SEHNR and CDR2 FQNEAQ (reference sequence). The CDR3 is 15 residues long. J lost 4 bases, V lost 1 base, and 5 bases had no gene match. The CDR3 coding sequence is TGTGCCAGCAGCTTAGGGGGACAGGTTTCAGAGACCCAGTACTTC. This translates into CASSLGGQVSETQYF.

This chain uses TRBV6-1 with TRBJ2-7; possibly TRBD1 for D (5 bases). Germline CDR1 and CDR2: MNHNS and SASEGT. CDR3 size: 15 residues. Trimming cost V 0 bases and J 6 bases, with 15 bases left between them. CDR3 nucleotide sequence: TGTGCCAGCAGTGAAGCGTACAGGTTCGTCGGCGAGCAGTACTTC. Translating it yields CASSEAYRFVGEQYF.